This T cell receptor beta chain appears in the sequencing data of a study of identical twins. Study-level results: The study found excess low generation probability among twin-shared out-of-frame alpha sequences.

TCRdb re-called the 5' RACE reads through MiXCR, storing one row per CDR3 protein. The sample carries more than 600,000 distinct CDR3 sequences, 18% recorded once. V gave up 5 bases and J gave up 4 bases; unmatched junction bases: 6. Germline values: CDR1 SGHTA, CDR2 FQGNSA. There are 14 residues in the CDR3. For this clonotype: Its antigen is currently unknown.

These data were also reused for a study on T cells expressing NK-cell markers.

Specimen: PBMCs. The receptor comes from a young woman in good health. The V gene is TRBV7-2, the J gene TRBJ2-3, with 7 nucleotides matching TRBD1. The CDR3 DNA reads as TGTGCCAGCAGCCGCGGACAGGCAGCAGATACGCAGTATTTT. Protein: CASSRGQAADTQYF.